One sample yielded the 24 T cell receptor beta chains listed below, sequenced in a study of cytomegalovirus exposure and HLA in healthy donors. Researchers ran the PCR with 60 Vbeta and 13 Jbeta primers. Sequencing was performed with immunoSEQ multiplex PCR; in TCRdb, only in-frame clones are kept and a portion is missing. The sample yields about 130,000 clones, 70% to 80% seen once. Sequencing was done on a sample of PBMCs. These receptors came from a man over 45 in good health and CMV-seronegative.

The genes are TRBV4-1 and TRBJ1-3; tentative D call: TRBD1 (5 bases). V gave up 0 bases and J gave up 3 bases, with 9 bases separating them. The V gene's germline CDR1 is MGHRA and CDR2 YSYEKL. The CDR3 sequence is 15 residues long. In DNA form, the CDR3 reads TGCGCCAGCAGCCAAGACCAGGGAGGTGGAAACACCATATATTTT. Its translation is CASSQDQGGGNTIYF.

A note on this clone: Distinct nucleotide sequences in the sample also encode this CDR3. V usage is TRBV28 and J usage is TRBJ1-4; D not resolved. The V gene's germline CDR1 is MDHEN and CDR2 SYDVKM. The CDR3 has 14 amino acids. Deletions cut 2 bases from V and 0 bases from J, with 4 bases between. The chain's CDR3 is CASSLQTTNEKLFF. DNA for the CDR3: TGTGCCAGCAGTTTACAAACAACTAATGAAAAACTGTTTTTT.

This sequence joins TRBV4-1 and TRBJ1-2; TRBD1 aligns across 7 bases. CDR3 size: 14 residues. Trimming cost V 2 bases and J 3 bases; bases outside gene matches: 3. Germline CDR1 and CDR2: MGHRA and YSYEKL. As DNA, the CDR3 is TGCGCCAGCAGCCAACCCGGGACAGACTATGGCTACACCTTC. Amino acid sequence: CASSQPGTDYGYTF.

V is TRBV6-5 and J is TRBJ2-7; TRBD2 aligns across 15 bases. The CDR3 covers 15 residues. From germline, CDR1 is MNHEY and CDR2 SVGAGI. V lost 5 bases and J lost 5; bases outside the gene matches: 4. The CDR3 spells CASSRTSGRADEQYF. The DNA of the CDR3 is TGTGCCAGCAGTAGGACTAGCGGGAGGGCCGACGAGCAGTACTTC.

This chain connects TRBV28 to TRBJ1-2; 12 bases are shared with TRBD1. After removal of 7 bases from V and 4 bases from J, the junction contained 16 bases not matched to a gene. Germline V CDR1 and CDR2: MDHEN, SYDVKM. This CDR3 region has 18 residues. In nucleotides, the CDR3 is TGTGCCAGCATCCTAGGGGGACAGGGGGCTGGGTTAGGCTATGGCTACACCTTC. It is translated as CASILGGQGAGLGYGYTF.

The CDR3 loop is CASSKGVAGYNEQFF. CDR3 DNA: TGTGCCAGTAGCAAGGGGGTCGCAGGCTACAATGAGCAGTTCTTC. This sequence joins TRBV19 and TRBJ2-1, with a possible D match to TRBD1 (6 bases). CDR1 is LNHDA, CDR2 SQIVND, per germline (reference sequence). The V and J ends lost 6 bases and 3 bases respectively, with 15 bases between them. This CDR3 is built from 15 residues.

The chain joins TRBV28 to TRBJ1-1; D is uncertain. Trimming left V 8 bases short and J 3 bases short, with 10 bases between. The germline gives CDR1 MDHEN, CDR2 SYDVKM. There are 12 residues in the CDR3. The CDR3 region has the DNA TGTGCCAGCTTAGTTGGTGACACTGAAGCTTTCTTT. This encodes CASLVGDTEAFF.

J is TRBJ2-5 and V is TRBV5-1; 8 nucleotides align to TRBD2. This CDR3 contains 14 residues. The V and J ends lost 7 bases and 3 bases, in that order; junction bases with no gene match: 8. The germline CDR1 and CDR2 sequences are SGHRS and YFSETQ. The CDR3, as DNA: TGCGCCAGCGCCCCGACTAGCGCGGAAGAGACCCAGTACTTC. Amino acid sequence: CASAPTSAEETQYF.

The chain is built from TRBV28 and TRBJ1-5; tentative D call: TRBD1 (6 bases). The germline V gene has CDR1 MDHEN and CDR2 SYDVKM. Trimming pared 4 bases from V and 0 bases from J, leaving 13 bases between. This CDR3 spans 16 amino acids. As DNA, the CDR3 is TGTGCCAGCAGTTCTGGGGGCGATTATAGCAATCAGCCCCAGCATTTT. Protein sequence: CASSSGGDYSNQPQHF.

V usage is TRBV27 and J usage is TRBJ1-4, with TRBD1 matching 8 bases. Losses at the gene ends were 10 bases for V and 8 bases for J; bases not matched to a gene: 12. Germline values: CDR1 MNHEY, CDR2 SMNVEV (reference sequence). This CDR3 is built from 14 residues. This chain's CDR3 is CATGQGRGEEKLFF. As DNA, the CDR3 is TGTGCCACCGGACAGGGACGGGGTGAGGAAAAACTGTTTTTT.

The rearrangement links TRBV21-1 to TRBJ2-7; TRBD2, the table's D call, was not compared with the DNA. TRBV21-1 is a pseudogene locus. The CDR3 is 18 amino acids. DNA for the CDR3: TGTGCCAGCAGCAAAGCGGGACTCTACCTAGCGGGAGTTTACGAGCAGTACTTC. Translated, it gives CASSKAGLYLAGVYEQYF.

CDR3 sequence reads: CSVQDSRGNTIYF. DNA of the CDR3: TGCAGCGTACAGGACAGTCGAGGAAACACCATATATTTT. The chain couples TRBV29-1 to TRBJ1-3; a weak D match, TRBD1 (6 bases). Trimming stripped 6 bases from V and 4 bases from J, with 13 bases between. Germline CDR1 is SQVTM and CDR2 is ANQGSEA. The CDR3 contains 13 residues.

V is TRBV28 and J is TRBJ1-4, with 11 positions matching TRBD1. Trimming cost V 4 bases and J 4 bases; bases outside gene matches: 2. Germline V CDR1 and CDR2: MDHEN, SYDVKM. The CDR3 contains 15 residues. CDR3 bases: TGTGCCAGCAGTTCGGGGACAGGGGGTAATGAAAAACTGTTTTTT. The encoded protein is CASSSGTGGNEKLFF.

The J gene is TRBJ2-7, the V gene TRBV19, with D possibly matching TRBD2 (6 bases). Germline-derived CDR1 and CDR2 are LNHDA and SQIVND (reference sequence). V gave up 6 bases and J gave up 0 bases, with 12 bases separating them. This CDR3 has 14 amino acids. CDR3 DNA sequence: TGTGCCAGTAGGCACCGGAGGGGCTCCTACGAGCAGTACTTC. It specifies CASRHRRGSYEQYF.

The chain carries TRBV29-1 and TRBJ1-2; D might be TRBD1 (6 bases). CDR1 is SQVTM and CDR2 is ANQGSEA in the germline V gene. This CDR3 region has 13 residues. The ends were cut back, 3 bases at V and 7 bases at J, with 15 bases in the middle. The CDR3 protein is CSVDLGAPSGYTF. CDR3 nucleotide sequence: TGCAGCGTTGATTTGGGGGCGCCTAGTGGCTACACCTTC.

This sequence joins TRBV13 and TRBJ2-1; 7 bases fit TRBD1. V lost 0 bases, J lost 8 bases, and 10 bases stayed unmatched. CDR1 is PRHDT and CDR2 is FYEKMQ in the germline V gene (reference sequence). This CDR3 has 16 amino acids. The CDR3 spells CASSLGGQGVYYEQFF. The CDR3 coding sequence is TGTGCCAGCAGCTTAGGGGGGCAGGGGGTGTATTATGAGCAGTTCTTC.

This clone was detected once. The CDR3 spells CASSLEGESYNEQFF. The CDR3 region has the DNA TGTGCCAGCAGCTTAGAGGGGGAGTCCTACAATGAGCAGTTCTTC. The chain links TRBV7-2 to TRBJ2-1; a possible D gene is TRBD1 (6 bases). V dropped 1 base and J dropped 1 base, with 8 bases sitting between them. From germline, CDR1 is SGHTA and CDR2 FQGNSA. This CDR3 has 15 residues.

The rearrangement joins TRBV10-3 to TRBJ1-3; 10 bases line up with TRBD1. The length of the CDR3 is 15 residues. Germline values: CDR1 ENHRY, CDR2 SYGVKD. With 6 bases clipped from V and 2 bases from J, the junction kept 4 bases outside the gene matches. CDR3 protein: CAISPGTGAGNTIYF. DNA for the CDR3: TGTGCCATCAGCCCCGGGACAGGGGCTGGAAACACCATATATTTT.

The V call is TRBV5-4, the J call TRBJ1-1; TRBD1 matches 9 bases. Germline lookup yields CDR1 SGHNT and CDR2 YYREEE (reference sequence). V gave up 0 bases and J gave up 10 bases; unmatched junction bases: 4. CDR3 size: 13 residues. The CDR3 sequence: CASSLGQGDLAFF. CDR3 coding DNA: TGTGCCAGCAGCTTGGGACAGGGGGATCTAGCTTTCTTT.

The gene calls are TRBV14 and TRBJ1-4; TRBD1 agrees at 10 bases. Looked up from germline, CDR1 is SGHDN and CDR2 is FVKESK. This CDR3 region has 15 residues. The V gene end was trimmed by 3 bases and the J gene end by 5 bases; junction bases not matched to a gene: 3. CDR3: CASSQGDRGNEKLFF. The CDR3 nucleotides read TGTGCCAGCAGCCAGGGGGACAGGGGCAATGAAAAACTGTTTTTT.

The gene calls are TRBV9 and TRBJ1-5; D is unclear. Germline V CDR1 and CDR2: SGDLS, YYNGEE. V gave up 0 bases and J gave up 0 bases, with 4 bases separating them. The CDR3 extends over 14 amino acids. The CDR3 loop is CASSVGASNQPQHF. For the CDR3, the DNA is TGTGCCAGCAGCGTAGGGGCTAGCAATCAGCCCCAGCATTTT.

The chain couples TRBV7-6 to TRBJ2-5; 10 nucleotides align to TRBD2. With 1 base clipped from V and 7 bases from J, the junction kept 6 bases outside the gene matches. The CDR3 has 15 amino acids. Germline V gene sequence: CDR1 SGHVS, CDR2 FNYEAQ. Here the CDR3 DNA reads TGTGCCAGCAGCTTAGACGCTAGCGGGAGCACGACCCAGTACTTC. Its protein is CASSLDASGSTTQYF.

The CDR3 nucleotides are TGTGCCTGGACTGCACAGGGTTCGATCGGGGAGCTGTTTTTT. Protein product: CAWTAQGSIGELFF. The V call is TRBV30, the J call TRBJ2-2; TRBD1 is a possible D gene (6 bases). V was clipped by 4 bases and J by 7 bases, with 16 bases between them. CDR1 is GTSNPN and CDR2 is SVGIG in the germline V gene (reference sequence). The CDR3 is 14 amino acids.

The gene calls are TRBV29-1 and TRBJ1-1, with D maybe TRBD1 (5 bases). The length of the CDR3 is 13 residues. V dropped 6 bases and J dropped 4 bases, with 15 bases sitting between them. Germline CDR1 is SQVTM and CDR2 is ANQGSEA. The CDR3 loop is CSVTGSSRTEAFF. CDR3 coding DNA: TGCAGCGTAACAGGCTCGTCGCGCACTGAAGCTTTCTTT.